Sequencing of this T cell receptor beta chain was carried out in a study of T cell responses to AZD1222 COVID-19 vaccine. TCRdb keeps only in-frame clones here, not all; method: immunoSEQ multiplex PCR. The sample shows about 140,000 clones, 90% to 95% of them seen only once. The V gene's germline CDR1 is MDHEN and CDR2 SYDVKM. Trimming cost V 8 bases and J 5 bases; bases outside gene matches: 11. CDR3 size: 14 residues. This specimen consisted of peripheral blood, obtained after recovery from COVID-19. The V call is TRBV28, the J call TRBJ1-1; TRBD1 matches 7 bases. This TCR was recovered from an adult who had recovered from COVID-19. The CDR3 loop is CASGRGGGWTEAFF. Written as DNA, the CDR3 is TGTGCCAGCGGCAGGGGGGGCGGGTGGACTGAAGCTTTCTTT.